This T cell receptor beta chain was observed in a study of blood T cells in healthy people across ages. Germline loops: CDR1 KGHSH, CDR2 LQKENI. The CDR3 totals 14 residues. Per sample, at least 5 micrograms of total RNA were extracted. As for this clonotype: Its antigen remains unknown.

Combining a sample-barcoded 5' primer with a J-beta primer mix, a second PCR ran for about 6 to 11 cycles. The template-switch adaptor was a 5' adaptor with 12 random nucleotides. It tagged each cDNA molecule. TCRdb analysed the 5' RACE reads with MiXCR anew, one entry per CDR3 protein. The table shows roughly 720,000 distinct CDR3 sequences, with about 48% occurring only once. Study-wide results and limits: Getting older went along with TCR beta diversity per million T cells dropping roughly linearly. Across samples, TCR beta diversity tracked strongly with naive T cell percentage.

The sequence derives from a man older than 75 in good health. Input material: blood. The chain is built from TRBV18 and TRBJ2-1; D might be TRBD2 (6 bases). The closer fit of TRBJ2-7 to the DNA end suggests the J call may be wrong. The CDR3 loop reads CASSGGGGYNEQYF. The CDR3 DNA reads TGTGCCAGCTCGGGGGGAGGCGGCTACAATGAGCAGTACTTC.